The rows below give T cell receptor beta chains drawn from one sample of a study of shared clonotypes between healthy human individuals. Some clones are missing from TCRdb's copy, which holds only in-frame ones; the method was immunoSEQ multiplex PCR. Of about 2.4 million clones in the sample, over 85% were seen once. Sequencing was carried out using naive CD4+ T cells sorted from blood. The receptor set was obtained from a man younger than 35 in good health. CDR3s include the opening cysteine and the closing phenylalanine or tryptophan. The order of the fields is clone size, V gene, J gene, D gene, CDR3 protein, CDR3 DNA. The D gene is left open where the match is weak. Clone size is given for some rows only: seen once, a few or many times, or a class if the clone is expanded.

.	TRBV6-5	TRBJ2-2	.	CASAKGGRTGELFF	TGTGCCAGCGCCAAGGGGGGGCGCACCGGGGAGCTGTTTTTT
few	TRBV9	TRBJ1-4	.	CASSVGGTGEKLFF	TGTGCCAGCAGCGTAGGGGGTACGGGTGAAAAACTGTTTTTT
.	TRBV30	TRBJ1-1	.	CAWSPGEGWATEAFF	TGTGCCTGGAGCCCGGGAGAGGGGTGGGCCACTGAAGCTTTCTTT
few	TRBV30	TRBJ1-1	.	CAWSVVDTEAFF	TGTGCCTGGAGTGTTGTGGACACTGAAGCTTTCTTT
.	TRBV12-5	TRBJ2-3	.	CASGSWGSTDTQYF	TGTGCTAGTGGTTCTTGGGGATCCACAGATACGCAGTATTTT
.	TRBV6-5	TRBJ1-5	TRBD1	CASRTGTGRNQPQHF	TGTGCCAGCAGAACCGGGACAGGAAGGAATCAGCCCCAGCATTTT
once	TRBV18	TRBJ1-3	TRBD1	CASSPPGQGGNTIYF	TGTGCCAGCTCACCCCCGGGACAGGGTGGAAACACCATATATTTT
.	TRBV28	TRBJ2-2	TRBD2	CASSLGGVGELFF	TGTGCCAGCAGTTTAGGGGGGGTCGGGGAGCTGTTTTTT
.	TRBV27	TRBJ2-5	TRBD2	CASSFGLAETQYF	TGTGCCAGCAGTTTCGGACTAGCAGAGACCCAGTACTTC
.	TRBV9	TRBJ2-3	TRBD1	CASSPGTGATDTQYF	TGTGCCAGCAGCCCCGGGACAGGGGCGACAGATACGCAGTATTTT
.	TRBV6-5	TRBJ2-5	.	CASRASGIGETQYF	TGTGCCAGCAGGGCCTCAGGGATCGGGGAGACCCAGTACTTC
.	TRBV4-1	TRBJ2-3	.	CASSQVNGADSDTQYF	TGCGCCAGCAGCCAAGTTAACGGGGCGGACTCAGATACGCAGTATTTT
.	TRBV23-1	TRBJ1-5	.	CASSQKTSMRYSNQPQHF	TGCGCCAGCAGTCAAAAGACCAGCATGCGATATAGCAATCAGCCCCAGCATTTT
.	TRBV19	TRBJ1-1	.	CASSIGRPGTEAFF	TGTGCCAGTAGTATAGGACGACCTGGAACTGAAGCTTTCTTT
.	TRBV11-2	TRBJ2-4	TRBD1	CASSLAGTGNPKNIQYF	TGTGCCAGCAGCTTAGCTGGGACAGGTAACCCCAAAAACATTCAGTACTTC
few	TRBV14	TRBJ1-5	.	CASSQGPGGPQPQHF	TGTGCCAGCAGCCAAGGCCCCGGGGGACCTCAGCCCCAGCATTTT
.	TRBV7-2	TRBJ1-5	TRBD1	CASSSQGVDQPQHF	TGTGCCAGCAGCTCTCAGGGGGTCGATCAGCCCCAGCATTTT
.	TRBV2	TRBJ1-1	.	CASSVEHLNTEAFF	TGTGCCAGCAGCGTTGAACACTTGAACACTGAAGCTTTCTTT
.	TRBV11-2	TRBJ2-3	.	CASSLVITDTQYF	TGTGCCAGCAGCTTAGTCATCACAGATACGCAGTATTTT
once	TRBV4-1	TRBJ1-2	TRBD1	CASSPGQGAFGRYGYTF	TGCGCCAGCAGCCCGGGACAGGGGGCGTTCGGGCGCTATGGCTACACCTTC
.	TRBV2	TRBJ1-6	TRBD1	CASSEVGRGLYNSPLHF	TGTGCCAGCAGTGAAGTTGGCAGGGGGCTCTATAATTCACCCCTCCACTTT
.	TRBV6-1	TRBJ1-1	.	CASSEVGPEAFF	TGTGCCAGCAGTGAAGTTGGCCCAGAAGCTTTCTTT
.	TRBV9	TRBJ2-7	.	CASSVDGQVYEQYF	TGTGCCAGCAGCGTAGACGGGCAGGTCTACGAGCAGTACTTC
.	TRBV5-1	TRBJ1-6	.	CASSLEASYNSPLHF	TGCGCCAGCAGCTTGGAAGCCTCCTATAATTCACCCCTCCACTTT
.	TRBV7-9	TRBJ2-3	.	CASSGDTDTQYF	TGTGCCAGCAGCGGGGATACAGATACGCAGTATTTT
.	TRBV2	TRBJ2-3	.	CASMGHFITDTQYF	TGTGCCAGCATGGGACACTTCATCACAGATACGCAGTATTTT
.	TRBV19	TRBJ1-1	.	CASAYGGKNTEAFF	TGTGCCAGTGCGTACGGGGGTAAGAACACTGAAGCTTTCTTT
.	TRBV5-1	TRBJ1-2	.	CASSFGSQIGYGYTF	TGCGCCAGCAGCTTCGGCTCACAAATAGGCTATGGCTACACCTTC
.	TRBV6-5	TRBJ1-1	.	CASSSTEAFF	TGTGCCAGCAGTAGTACTGAAGCTTTCTTT
.	TRBV6-6	TRBJ2-1	.	CASSFLGGDEQFF	TGTGCCAGCAGTTTTCTGGGAGGCGATGAGCAGTTCTTC
once	TRBV5-1	TRBJ1-1	TRBD1	CASSPTTGGRNTEAFF	TGCGCCAGCAGCCCCACGACAGGGGGTAGGAACACTGAAGCTTTCTTT
once	TRBV6-6	TRBJ2-7	TRBD1	CASTRRGQDEQYF	TGTGCCAGCACCCGCAGGGGGCAGGACGAGCAGTACTTC
.	TRBV6-1	TRBJ2-3	.	CASSEVSTDTQYF	TGTGCCAGCAGTGAAGTCAGCACAGATACGCAGTATTTT
.	TRBV11-1	TRBJ2-2	.	CASSFARGNTGELFF	TGTGCCAGCAGCTTCGCTCGGGGCAACACCGGGGAGCTGTTTTTT
.	TRBV7-2	TRBJ1-1	TRBD1	CASSPQTGMNTEAFF	TGTGCCAGCAGCCCCCAGACAGGGATGAACACTGAAGCTTTCTTT
.	TRBV5-4	TRBJ2-7	.	CASSLSPYEQYF	TGTGCCAGCAGCTTGTCGCCCTACGAGCAGTACTTC
once	TRBV15	TRBJ1-4	.	CATLRGGNREKLFF	TGTGCCACCCTCCGTGGAGGGAACAGAGAAAAACTGTTTTTT
.	TRBV6-1	TRBJ2-1	TRBD2	CASSERVAGGHSYNEQFF	TGTGCCAGCAGCGAAAGGGTAGCGGGAGGGCATTCCTACAATGAGCAGTTCTTC
.	TRBV5-1	TRBJ2-7	.	CASSLGTGPEQYF	TGCGCCAGCAGCTTGGGTACGGGGCCCGAGCAGTACTTC
.	TRBV6-1	TRBJ2-2	.	CASSEYSPGVRVNTGELFF	TGTGCCAGCAGTGAATATTCCCCTGGAGTCAGGGTAAACACCGGGGAGCTGTTTTTT
.	TRBV5-1	TRBJ2-2	.	CASTPGRINTGELFF	TGCGCCAGCACCCCGGGACGGATTAACACCGGGGAGCTGTTTTTT
.	TRBV6-1	TRBJ2-7	.	CASSERDGFYEQYF	TGTGCCAGCAGTGAAAGGGACGGCTTCTACGAGCAGTACTTC
.	TRBV11-2	TRBJ1-3	.	CASSPSRGQRNTIYF	TGTGCCAGCAGCCCATCTCGAGGGCAGAGGAACACCATATATTTT
.	TRBV25-1	TRBJ1-1	.	CASSEESRGLYAEAFF	TGTGCCAGCAGTGAAGAGAGCCGGGGCCTCTATGCTGAAGCTTTCTTT
.	TRBV18	TRBJ2-3	TRBD2	CASSPESFPGLASTDTQYF	TGTGCCAGCTCACCGGAATCCTTCCCGGGACTAGCTAGCACAGATACGCAGTATTTT
.	TRBV2	TRBJ2-7	.	CASSGGTPYEQYF	TGTGCCAGCAGTGGGGGGACCCCATACGAGCAGTACTTC
.	TRBV7-3	TRBJ2-3	TRBD1	CASSLKGATDTQYF	TGTGCCAGCAGCTTAAAGGGGGCAACAGATACGCAGTATTTT
.	TRBV21-1	TRBJ2-5	.	CASSSPNRDGEYF	TGTGCCAGCTCCAGCCCGAACCGGGATGGCGAGTACTTC
.	TRBV20-1	TRBJ1-2	TRBD1	CSAAGQVGYTF	TGCAGTGCTGCTGGACAGGTTGGCTACACCTTC
.	TRBV5-1	TRBJ2-3	TRBD2	CASSLTSGGTDTQYF	TGCGCCAGCAGCCTAACTAGCGGAGGCACAGATACGCAGTATTTT
.	TRBV7-8	TRBJ2-1	.	CASSQPNEQFF	TGTGCCAGCAGCCAGCCCAATGAGCAGTTCTTC
.	TRBV6-6	TRBJ2-3	TRBD2	CASSLAGGSTDTQYF	TGTGCCAGCAGTTTAGCGGGAGGGAGCACAGATACGCAGTATTTT
.	TRBV5-1	TRBJ2-3	.	CASGTPPTDTQYF	TGCGCCAGCGGGACGCCCCCCACAGATACGCAGTATTTT
.	TRBV30	TRBJ2-1	TRBD1	CAWSVGGQGYNEQFF	TGTGCCTGGAGTGTAGGCGGACAGGGCTACAATGAGCAGTTCTTC
.	TRBV6-1	TRBJ1-5	TRBD1	CASSEGTGWVSNQPQHF	TGTGCCAGCAGTGAAGGGACAGGGTGGGTGAGCAATCAGCCCCAGCATTTT